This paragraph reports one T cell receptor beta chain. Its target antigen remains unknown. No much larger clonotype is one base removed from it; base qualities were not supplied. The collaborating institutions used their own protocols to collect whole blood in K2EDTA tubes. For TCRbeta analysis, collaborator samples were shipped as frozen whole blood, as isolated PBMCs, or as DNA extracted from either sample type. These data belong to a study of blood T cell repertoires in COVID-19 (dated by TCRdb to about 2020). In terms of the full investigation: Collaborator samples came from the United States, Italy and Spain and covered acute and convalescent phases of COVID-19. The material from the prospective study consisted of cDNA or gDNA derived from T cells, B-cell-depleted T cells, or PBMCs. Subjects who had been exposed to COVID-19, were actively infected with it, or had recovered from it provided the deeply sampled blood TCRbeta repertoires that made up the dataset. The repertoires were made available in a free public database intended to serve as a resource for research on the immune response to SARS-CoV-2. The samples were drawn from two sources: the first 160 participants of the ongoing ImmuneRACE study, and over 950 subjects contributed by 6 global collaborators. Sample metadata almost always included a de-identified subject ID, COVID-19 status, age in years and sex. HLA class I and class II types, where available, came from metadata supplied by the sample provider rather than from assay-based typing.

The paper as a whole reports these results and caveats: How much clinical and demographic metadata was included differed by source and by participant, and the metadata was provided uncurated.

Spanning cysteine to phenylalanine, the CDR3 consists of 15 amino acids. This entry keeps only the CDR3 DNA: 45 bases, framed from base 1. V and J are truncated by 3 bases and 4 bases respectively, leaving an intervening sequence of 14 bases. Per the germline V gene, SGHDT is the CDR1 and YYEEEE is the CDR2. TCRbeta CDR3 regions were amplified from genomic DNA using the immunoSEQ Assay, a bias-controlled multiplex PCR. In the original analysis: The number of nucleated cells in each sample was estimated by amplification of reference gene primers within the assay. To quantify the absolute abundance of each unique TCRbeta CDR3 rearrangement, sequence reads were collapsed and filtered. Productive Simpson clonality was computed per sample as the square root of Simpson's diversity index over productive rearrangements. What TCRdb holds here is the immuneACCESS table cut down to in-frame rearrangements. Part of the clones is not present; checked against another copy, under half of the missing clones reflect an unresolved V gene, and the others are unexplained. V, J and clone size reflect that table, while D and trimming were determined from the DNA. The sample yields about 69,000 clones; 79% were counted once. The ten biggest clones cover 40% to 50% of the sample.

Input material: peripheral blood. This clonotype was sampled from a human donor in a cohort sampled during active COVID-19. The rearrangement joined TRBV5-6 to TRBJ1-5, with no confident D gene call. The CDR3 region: CASSSRAEDNQPQHF. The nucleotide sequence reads TGTGCCAGCAGCTCCCGGGCGGAGGATAATCAGCCCCAGCATTTT.